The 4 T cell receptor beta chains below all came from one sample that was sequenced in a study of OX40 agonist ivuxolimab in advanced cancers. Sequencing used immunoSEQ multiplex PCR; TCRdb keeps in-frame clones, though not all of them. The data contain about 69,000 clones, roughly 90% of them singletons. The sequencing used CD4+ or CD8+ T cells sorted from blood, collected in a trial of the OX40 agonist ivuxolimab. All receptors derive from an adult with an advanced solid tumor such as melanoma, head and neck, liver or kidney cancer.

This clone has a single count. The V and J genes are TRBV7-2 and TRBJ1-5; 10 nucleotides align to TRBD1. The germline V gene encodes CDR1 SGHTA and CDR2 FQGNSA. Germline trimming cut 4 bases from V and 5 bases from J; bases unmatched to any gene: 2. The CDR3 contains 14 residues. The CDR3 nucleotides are TGTGCCAGCAGCTCGGACAGGGGGTATCAGCCCCAGCATTTT. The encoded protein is CASSSDRGYQPQHF.

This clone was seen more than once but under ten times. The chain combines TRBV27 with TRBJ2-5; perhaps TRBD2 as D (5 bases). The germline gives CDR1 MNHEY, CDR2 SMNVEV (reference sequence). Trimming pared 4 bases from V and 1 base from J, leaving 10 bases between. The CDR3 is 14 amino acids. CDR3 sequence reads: CASSWIGGQETQYF. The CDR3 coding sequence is TGTGCCAGCAGTTGGATAGGAGGCCAAGAGACCCAGTACTTC.

The CDR3 region is CASSQVASGTGGYNEQFF. CDR3 nucleotides: TGCGCCAGCAGCCAGGTCGCCAGCGGGACAGGGGGTTACAATGAGCAGTTCTTC. The rearrangement joins TRBV4-1 to TRBJ2-1, with 11 bases fitting TRBD1. Germline trimming cut 3 bases from V and 4 bases from J; bases unmatched to any gene: 11. The CDR3 contains 18 residues. The germline V gene encodes CDR1 MGHRA and CDR2 YSYEKL.

The CDR3 coding sequence is TGTGCCAGCACAGGGCCAACAGATCAGCCCCAGCATTTT. Amino acid sequence: CASTGPTDQPQHF. The chain uses TRBV6-5 and TRBJ1-5, with D possibly TRBD1 on 5 matching bases. V lost 7 bases and J 5 bases, leaving 12 bases between the germline ends. The germline V gene has CDR1 MNHEY and CDR2 SVGAGI. The CDR3 length is 13 residues.